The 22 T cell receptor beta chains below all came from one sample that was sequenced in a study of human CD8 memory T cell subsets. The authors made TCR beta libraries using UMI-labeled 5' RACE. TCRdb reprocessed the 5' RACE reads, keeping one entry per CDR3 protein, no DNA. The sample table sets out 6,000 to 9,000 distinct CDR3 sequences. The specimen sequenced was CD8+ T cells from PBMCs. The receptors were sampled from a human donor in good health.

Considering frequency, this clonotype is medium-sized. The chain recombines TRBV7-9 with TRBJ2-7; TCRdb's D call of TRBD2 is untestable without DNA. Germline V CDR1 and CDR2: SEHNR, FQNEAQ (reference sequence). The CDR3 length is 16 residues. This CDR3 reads CASSTGTSGRSYEQYF. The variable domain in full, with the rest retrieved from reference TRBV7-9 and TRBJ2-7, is DTGVSQNPRHKITKRGQNVTFRCDPISEHNRLYWYRQTLGQGPEFLTYFQNEAQLEKSRLLSDRFSAERPKGSFSTLEIQRTEQGDSAMYLCASSTGTSGRSYEQYFGPGTRLTVT.

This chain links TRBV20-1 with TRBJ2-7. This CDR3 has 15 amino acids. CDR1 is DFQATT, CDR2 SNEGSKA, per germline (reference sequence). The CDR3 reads CSARDKSSYGYEQYF.

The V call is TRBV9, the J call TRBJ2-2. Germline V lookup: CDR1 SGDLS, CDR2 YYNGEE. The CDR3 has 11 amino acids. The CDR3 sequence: CASSTYGELFF.

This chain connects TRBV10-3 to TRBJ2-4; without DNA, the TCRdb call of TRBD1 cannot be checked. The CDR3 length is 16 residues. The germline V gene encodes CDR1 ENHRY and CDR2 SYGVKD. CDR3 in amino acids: CAISPGTGAAKNIQYF.

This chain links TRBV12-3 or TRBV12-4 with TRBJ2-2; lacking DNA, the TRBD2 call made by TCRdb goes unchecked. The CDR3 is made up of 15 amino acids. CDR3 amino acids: CASSTRDSLTGELFF.

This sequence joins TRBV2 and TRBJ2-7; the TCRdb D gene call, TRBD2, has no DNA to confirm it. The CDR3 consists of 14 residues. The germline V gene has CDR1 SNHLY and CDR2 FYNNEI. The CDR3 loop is CASSDRDSGYEQYF.

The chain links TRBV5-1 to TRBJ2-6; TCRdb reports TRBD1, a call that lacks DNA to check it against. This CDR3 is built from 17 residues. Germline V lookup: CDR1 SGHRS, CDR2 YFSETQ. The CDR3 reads CASTQGFSSSGANVLTF.

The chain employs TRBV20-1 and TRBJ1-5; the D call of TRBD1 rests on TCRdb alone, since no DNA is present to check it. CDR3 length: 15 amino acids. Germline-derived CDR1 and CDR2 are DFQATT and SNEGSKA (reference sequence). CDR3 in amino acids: CSALEQGRQMGPQHF.

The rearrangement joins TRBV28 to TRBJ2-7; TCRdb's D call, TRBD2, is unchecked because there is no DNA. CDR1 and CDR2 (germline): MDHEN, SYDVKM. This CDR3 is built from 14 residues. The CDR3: CASKRLASGDEQYF. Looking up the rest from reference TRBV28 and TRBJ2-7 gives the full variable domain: DVKVTQSSRYLVKRTGEKVFLECVQDMDHENMFWYRQDPGLGLRLIYFSYDVKMKEKGDIPEGYSVSREKKERFSLILESASTNQTSMYLCASKRLASGDEQYFGPGTRLTVT.

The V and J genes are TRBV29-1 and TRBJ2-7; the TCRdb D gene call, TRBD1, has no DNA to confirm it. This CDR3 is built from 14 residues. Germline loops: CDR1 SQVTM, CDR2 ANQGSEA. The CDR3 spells CSARGQATRYEQYF.

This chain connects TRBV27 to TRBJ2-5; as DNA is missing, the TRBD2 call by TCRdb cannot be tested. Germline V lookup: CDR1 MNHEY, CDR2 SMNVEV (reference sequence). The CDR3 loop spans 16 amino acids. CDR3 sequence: CASSPRTSRTQETQYF.

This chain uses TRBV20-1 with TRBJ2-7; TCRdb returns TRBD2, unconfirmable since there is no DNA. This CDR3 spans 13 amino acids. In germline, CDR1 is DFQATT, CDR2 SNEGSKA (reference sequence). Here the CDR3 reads CSARTGLAYEQYF.

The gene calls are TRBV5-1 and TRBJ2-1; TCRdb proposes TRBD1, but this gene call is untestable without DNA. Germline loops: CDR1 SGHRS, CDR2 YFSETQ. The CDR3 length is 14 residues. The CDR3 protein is CASKTETGKNEQFF.

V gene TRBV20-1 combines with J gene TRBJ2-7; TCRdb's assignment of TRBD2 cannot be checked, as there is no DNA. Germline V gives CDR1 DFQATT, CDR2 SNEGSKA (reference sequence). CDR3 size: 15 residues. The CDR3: CSARDPSSLSYEQYF.

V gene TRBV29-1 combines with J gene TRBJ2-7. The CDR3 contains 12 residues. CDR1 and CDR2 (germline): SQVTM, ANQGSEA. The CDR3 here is CSVTEASYEQYF.

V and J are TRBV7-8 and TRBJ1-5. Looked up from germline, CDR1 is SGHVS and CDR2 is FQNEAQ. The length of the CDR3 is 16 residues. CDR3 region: CASSSQTRRGNQPQHF.

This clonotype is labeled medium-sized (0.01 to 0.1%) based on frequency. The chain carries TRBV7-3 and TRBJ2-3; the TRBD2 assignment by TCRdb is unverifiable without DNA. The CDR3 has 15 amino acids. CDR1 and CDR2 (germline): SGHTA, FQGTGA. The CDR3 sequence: CASSLLAGDTDTQYF.

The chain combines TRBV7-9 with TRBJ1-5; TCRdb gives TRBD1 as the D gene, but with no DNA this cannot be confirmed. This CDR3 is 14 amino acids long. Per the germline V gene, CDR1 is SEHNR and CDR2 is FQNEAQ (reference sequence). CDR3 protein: CASSDGQTNQPQHF.

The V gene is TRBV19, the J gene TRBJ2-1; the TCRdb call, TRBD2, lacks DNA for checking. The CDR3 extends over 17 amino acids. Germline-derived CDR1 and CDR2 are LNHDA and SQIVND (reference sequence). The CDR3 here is CASSIAERTSGYNEQFF.

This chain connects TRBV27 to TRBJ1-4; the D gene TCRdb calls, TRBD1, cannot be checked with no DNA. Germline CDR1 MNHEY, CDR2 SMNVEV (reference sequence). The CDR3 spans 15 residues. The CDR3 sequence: CASSYLGQTNEKLFF.

CDR3 sequence: CASRFRGILYEQYF. The V gene is TRBV28, the J gene TRBJ2-7; the TCRdb call, TRBD2, lacks DNA for checking. CDR1 MDHEN and CDR2 SYDVKM come from the germline V gene. The CDR3 covers 14 residues.

CDR3: CASSYPKGGELFF. This chain connects TRBV28 to TRBJ2-2. CDR1 and CDR2 (germline): MDHEN, SYDVKM. This CDR3 region has 13 residues.